This T cell receptor beta chain was identified in a study of identifying expanded T cells in peripheral blood. Per the germline V gene, CDR1 is SGHVS and CDR2 is FNYEAQ. The V gene lost 2 bases and the J gene lost 2 bases, with 12 bases spanning the gap. The CDR3 has 15 residues. Notes on the study in general: Across healthy donors, higher total template counts meant significantly greater approximately 2-week count variance. Differentially abundant clones: around 1.2 between replicates, about 15 at around 2 weeks, around 19 at four.

Sequencing used immunoSEQ multiplex PCR; TCRdb keeps in-frame clones, though not all of them. The sample lists 100,000 or so clones, 88% occurring once. About this clone: Antigen specificity is unknown.

Collection occurred without any documented infections or immune events in donors. Sequencing used blood. The chain couples TRBV7-6 to TRBJ2-5, with a tentative D call TRBD2 (6 bases). The source is a person between 18 and 70 years old in good health. DNA of the CDR3: TGTGCCAGCAGCTTACTTCGCGGGGCTCAAGAGACCCAGTACTTC. Its translation: CASSLLRGAQETQYF. Supplemented by reference TRBV7-6 and TRBJ2-5, the full variable domain reads GAGVSQSPRYKVTKRGQDVALRCDPISGHVSLYWYRQALGQGPEFLTYFNYEAQQDKSGLPNDRFSAERPEGSISTLTIQRTEQRDSAMYRCASSLLRGAQETQYFGPGTRLLVL.